This TCR beta chain was retrieved from a study of vaccination effects on CD4 cells after COVID-19. The CDR3 contains 16 residues. Trimming took off 6 bases at V and 2 bases at J, with 17 bases between the two ends. Germline CDR1 is MNHNY and CDR2 is SVGAGI (reference sequence). Using immunoSEQ multiplex PCR, the repertoire was profiled, and TCRdb retains in-frame clones only, with some absent. The sample has some 60,000 clones; approximately 76% are singletons. Overall study findings and caveats: The study got few convalescent patients and did not collect any early post-infection timepoints.

Before sequencing, viral peptide pools were used by the ViraFEST assay to expand antigen-specific CD4+ T cells. Culture proceeded for approximately 10 days, and CD4+ T cells were then isolated. All vaccine recipients tested negative for nucleocapsid antibodies and had never contracted SARS-CoV-2 infection. The researchers cultured fewer than 2.5 million PBMC per well with about 10 IU/ml IL-2 and about 10 ug/ml peptides. A word on this clone: As yet, its antigen is unknown.

The chain is built from TRBV6-6 and TRBJ1-3, with a tentative D call TRBD1 (6 bases). Sequencing used CD4+ T cells from PBMCs cultured with HCoV-NL63 spike peptides, obtained before COVID-19 vaccination. The sequence derives from a human donor who received a COVID-19 vaccine. CDR3 amino acids: CASSDTGKSPGNTIYF. The CDR3 nucleotides are TGTGCCAGCAGCGATACAGGGAAATCCCCTGGAAACACCATATATTTT.